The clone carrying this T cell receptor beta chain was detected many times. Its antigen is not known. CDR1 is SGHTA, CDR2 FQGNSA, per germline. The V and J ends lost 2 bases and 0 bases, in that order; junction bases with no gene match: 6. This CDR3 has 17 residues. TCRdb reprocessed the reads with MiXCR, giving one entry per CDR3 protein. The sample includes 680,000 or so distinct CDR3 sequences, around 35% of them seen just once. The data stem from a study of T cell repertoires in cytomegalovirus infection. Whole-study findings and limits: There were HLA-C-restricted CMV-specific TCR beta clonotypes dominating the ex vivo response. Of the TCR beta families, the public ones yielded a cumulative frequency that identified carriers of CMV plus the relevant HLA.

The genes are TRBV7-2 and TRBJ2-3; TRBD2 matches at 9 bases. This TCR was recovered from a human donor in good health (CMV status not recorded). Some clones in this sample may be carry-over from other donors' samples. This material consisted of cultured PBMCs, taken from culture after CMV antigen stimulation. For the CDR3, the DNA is TGTGCCAGCAGCTTAACCCGACTAGCGGCTAGCACAGATACGCAGTATTTT. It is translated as CASSLTRLAASTDTQYF.